This TCR beta chain was recovered during a study of technical replicates of blood from a handful of donors. The CDR3 totals 18 residues. Per the germline V gene, CDR1 is MNHEY and CDR2 is SMNVEV (reference sequence). J gave up 7 bases and V 3 bases, and 14 bases lay outside the gene matches. Profiling relied on immunoSEQ multiplex PCR, and the TCRdb table lists in-frame clones only, not all of them. The sample includes tens of thousands of clones, about 93% of them seen just once. The V and J genes are TRBV27 and TRBJ1-6, with 8 bases aligning to TRBD1. What was sequenced was T cells isolated from PBMCs. This clonotype originated in a human donor in good health. In nucleotides, the CDR3 is TGTGCCAGCAGTTTTCGGGTTTATGACAGGGGCGGAAATTCACCCCTCCACTTT. It codes for CASSFRVYDRGGNSPLHF.